This TCR beta chain was captured in a study of resident and recirculating memory T cells in vitiligo. Overall study context: Each patient gave two lesional and two nonlesional epidermal shave biopsies, plus PBMCs. Findings of the study overall: No single dominant TCR clone appeared; lesion clonality varied.

Confetti depigmentation, marking active vitiligo, was absent in these patients. Anyone treated within the previous three months was excluded. Sequencing was performed with immunoSEQ multiplex PCR; in TCRdb, only in-frame clones are kept and a portion is missing. The sample has fewer than 85,000 clones, 92% seen once. Note on this clone: Its specificity is unknown.

Germline V gene sequence: CDR1 MGHRA, CDR2 YSYEKL. The V gene end was trimmed by 4 bases and the J gene end by 5 bases; junction bases not matched to a gene: 7. The CDR3 runs to 15 residues. The J gene is TRBJ2-1, the V gene TRBV4-1; 8 bases agree with TRBD2. Sequenced sample: blood. This TCR derives from a male donor with vitiligo. DNA for the CDR3: TGCGCCAGCAGCCCGCGAGCGGGAGTCCACAATGAGCAGTTCTTC. This sequence encodes CASSPRAGVHNEQFF.